Following are 19 T cell receptor beta chains from one sample sequenced in a study of OX40 agonist ivuxolimab in advanced cancers. The assay was immunoSEQ multiplex PCR, and TCRdb's table has in-frame clones only and misses some. The repertoire has fewer than 80,000 clones, more than 85% of them found once; the top ten carry roughly 1.2%. Material: CD4+ or CD8+ T cells sorted from blood, obtained in a trial of the OX40 agonist ivuxolimab. The receptors here all came from an adult with an advanced solid tumor such as melanoma, head and neck, liver or kidney cancer.

The genes are TRBV18 and TRBJ2-5, with 10 nucleotides matching TRBD1. The trim removed 5 bases at V and 0 bases at J, leaving 3 bases unmatched. Per germline, CDR1 KGHSH and CDR2 LQKENI. The CDR3 contains 15 residues. The CDR3: CASSSGQGYQETQYF. DNA for the CDR3: TGTGCCAGCTCATCGGGACAGGGGTACCAAGAGACCCAGTACTTC. Drawing the rest from reference TRBV18 and TRBJ2-5, the complete variable domain is NAGVMQNPRHLVRRRGQEARLRCSPMKGHSHVYWYRQLPEEGLKFMVYLQKENIIDESGMPKERFSAEFPKEGPSILRIQQVVRGDSAAYFCASSSGQGYQETQYFGPGTRLLVL.

This chain's CDR3 is CASRLRDRGKLFF. The CDR3 region has the DNA TGCGCCAGCAGACTCCGGGACAGAGGAAAACTGTTTTTT. This rearrangement joins TRBV4-1 to TRBJ1-4; 7 bases map to TRBD1. The CDR3 totals 13 residues. CDR1 and CDR2 from the germline V gene are MGHRA and YSYEKL. The trim removed 6 bases at V and 10 bases at J, leaving 8 bases unmatched.

The rearrangement uses TRBV28 and TRBJ2-1; the match to TRBD2 covers 7 bases. CDR1 and CDR2 from the germline V gene are MDHEN and SYDVKM. The CDR3 spans 13 residues. V lost 2 bases, J lost 10 bases, and 5 bases stayed unmatched. The CDR3 DNA reads TGTGCCAGCAGTTTAGGATTCGGGGGGGAGCAGTTCTTC. It translates to CASSLGFGGEQFF.

This clone is a singleton in its sample. The chain couples TRBV19 to TRBJ2-1, with 8 bases aligning to TRBD2. Trimming cost V 10 bases and J 2 bases; bases outside gene matches: 10. Germline values: CDR1 LNHDA, CDR2 SQIVND (reference sequence). This CDR3 has 15 residues. The CDR3 region has the DNA TGTGCCACTCTTCCGGGGGGGCACCCCTACAATGAGCAGTTCTTC. The encoded protein is CATLPGGHPYNEQFF. Full variable domain (outside the CDR3, taken from reference TRBV19 and TRBJ2-1): DGGITQSPKYLFRKEGQNVTLSCEQNLNHDAMYWYRQDPGQGLRLIYYSQIVNDFQKGDIAEGYSVSREKKESFPLTVTSAQKNPTAFYLCATLPGGHPYNEQFFGPGTRLTVL.

The V and J genes are TRBV10-1 and TRBJ1-4, with D uncertain. V lost 2 bases, J lost 7 bases, and 11 bases lay in between. This CDR3 comprises 14 residues. Germline CDR1 WNHNN, CDR2 SYGVQD (reference sequence). CDR3 DNA: TGCGCCAGCAGTGAGGCTACCGCCGGTGAAAAACTGTTTTTT. It is translated as CASSEATAGEKLFF.

Turning to this clone: Distinct nucleotide sequences in the sample also encode this CDR3. V is TRBV19 and J is TRBJ1-5; D unclear. V was cut by 0 bases and J by 6 bases, with 3 bases left in between. The CDR3 sequence is 12 residues long. The germline V gene has CDR1 LNHDA and CDR2 SQIVND (reference sequence). The CDR3 loop is CASSIEGQPQHF. The DNA of the CDR3 is TGTGCCAGTAGTATAGAGGGTCAGCCCCAGCATTTT.

The gene calls are TRBV7-6 and TRBJ2-3, with 7 bases that match TRBD2. Germline V gene lookup returns CDR1 SGHVS and CDR2 FNYEAQ. The J segment lost 0 bases and the V segment lost 5 bases, leaving 11 bases of the junction unmatched. The CDR3 extends over 17 amino acids. Here the CDR3 reads CASSTKSGSGSTDTQYF. Here the CDR3 DNA reads TGTGCCAGCAGCACAAAAAGTGGTAGCGGGAGCACAGATACGCAGTATTTT.

This chain uses TRBV12-1 with TRBJ1-5. TRBV12-1 is termed a pseudogene. The CDR3 covers 17 residues. CDR3 nucleotides: TGTGCCAGCAGCTTTGCCAACTTCAAGGCCCACAATCAGCCCCAGCATTTT. Amino acids: CASSFANFKAHNQPQHF.

CDR3 nucleotides: TGTGCCACCAGCCCTGGCGGGCTAGCGGGGGGCGGGACCCAGTACTTC. It codes for CATSPGGLAGGGTQYF. The rearrangement uses TRBV15 and TRBJ2-5; 11 nucleotides line up with TRBD2. The CDR3 covers 16 residues. The junction had 12 bases not matched to a gene; V was cut back by 5 bases and J by 7 bases. Germline lookup yields CDR1 LNHNV and CDR2 YYDKDF (reference sequence).

The chain recombines TRBV6-1 with TRBJ1-4; D not resolved. There are 16 residues in the CDR3. V lost 1 base and J lost 8, with 17 bases in between. Germline CDR1 reads MNHNS; CDR2 reads SASEGT. The CDR3 here is CASSEVGWGPGEKLFF. CDR3 in DNA: TGTGCCAGCAGTGAAGTCGGTTGGGGTCCAGGAGAAAAACTGTTTTTT.

The rearrangement links TRBV7-8 to TRBJ1-5, with a possible D match to TRBD1 (6 bases). The V gene's germline CDR1 is SGHVS and CDR2 FQNEAQ. The CDR3 spans 18 residues. V was cut by 1 base and J by 7 bases, with 23 bases left in between. The CDR3 DNA sequence: TGTGCCAGCAGCTTAGAAGAGAGACGGCAGGGGCTGAAACAGCCCCAGCATTTT. Residues: CASSLEERRQGLKQPQHF.

The chain couples TRBV6-5 to TRBJ2-2, with TRBD2 matching 7 bases. CDR3 length equals 15 residues. Looked up from germline, CDR1 is MNHEY and CDR2 is SVGAGI. Trimming took 2 bases from V and 6 from J; bases not matched to a gene: 6. The CDR3 loop reads CASSYGLRGAGELFF. The CDR3 coding sequence is TGTGCCAGCAGTTACGGTCTCCGGGGGGCCGGGGAGCTGTTTTTT.

The chain joins TRBV18 to TRBJ2-1; 10 nucleotides line up with TRBD2. The V gene's germline CDR1 is KGHSH and CDR2 LQKENI. The CDR3 runs 15 residues. Trimming took 3 bases from V and 4 from J; bases not matched to a gene: 3. CDR3 sequence reads: CASSPLAGAYNEQFF. DNA of the CDR3: TGTGCCAGCTCACCGCTAGCGGGGGCTTACAATGAGCAGTTCTTC.

This chain links TRBV2 with TRBJ1-1; TRBD1 matches 7 bases. Germline assignment: CDR1 SNHLY and CDR2 FYNNEI. The junction had 10 bases not matched to a gene; V was cut back by 3 bases and J by 0 bases. This CDR3 has 17 amino acids. The DNA of the CDR3 is TGTGCCAGCAGTGAGAGGGGGCATGACAGCTTGAACACTGAAGCTTTCTTT. Protein product: CASSERGHDSLNTEAFF.

The chain recombines TRBV6-5 with TRBJ1-1; possible D gene TRBD1, 5 bases. Trimming shortened V by 0 bases and J by 3 bases, and 14 bases separated the two germline ends. The germline gives CDR1 MNHEY, CDR2 SVGAGI. The length of the CDR3 is 16 residues. The CDR3, as DNA: TGTGCCAGCAGTTACTCATCAGGGAGACGGGACACTGAAGCTTTCTTT. It translates to CASSYSSGRRDTEAFF.

The chain employs TRBV2 and TRBJ1-1, with no clear D. Germline V lookup: CDR1 SNHLY, CDR2 FYNNEI. The V end lost 7 bases, the J end lost 1 base, and 16 bases lay between the germline ends. The CDR3 extends over 15 amino acids. In DNA, the CDR3 is TGTGCCAGCAAAGCCGAACGGCGGGAGAACACTGAAGCTTTCTTT. It translates to CASKAERRENTEAFF.

V and J are TRBV5-1 and TRBJ1-2; 8 nucleotides align to TRBD1. The V gene end was trimmed by 2 bases and the J gene end by 8 bases; junction bases not matched to a gene: 11. CDR1 and CDR2 (germline): SGHRS, YFSETQ. The CDR3 consists of 15 residues. The chain's CDR3 is CASSFSPRGLEGYTF. CDR3 DNA: TGCGCCAGCAGCTTCTCCCCCAGGGGGCTGGAGGGCTACACCTTC.

This sequence joins TRBV6-5 and TRBJ1-1, with D hard to call. CDR3 size: 15 residues. Germline V gene data show CDR1 as MNHEY and CDR2 as SVGAGI. The V end lost 8 bases, the J end lost 1 base, and 17 bases lay between the germline ends. The DNA for the CDR3 is TGTGCCAGCTCAAAGAGCTTTACCGAGAACACTGAAGCTTTCTTT. This encodes CASSKSFTENTEAFF.

This chain uses TRBV29-1 with TRBJ2-5; D ambiguous. Trimming stripped 5 bases from V and 5 bases from J, with 9 bases between. CDR1 and CDR2 (germline): SQVTM, ANQGSEA. This CDR3 has 11 amino acids. The CDR3: CSVQGLETQYF. The DNA of the CDR3 is TGCAGCGTTCAAGGGCTGGAGACCCAGTACTTC.